This T cell receptor (beta chain) was sequenced in a study of identical twins. With V trimmed by 3 bases and J by 0 bases, 8 bases remained unmatched. This CDR3 is 19 amino acids long. Per the germline V gene, CDR1 is MDHEN and CDR2 is SYDVKM. TCRdb reanalysed the 5' RACE reads using MiXCR and keeps one entry per CDR3 protein. Counted here are approximately 890,000 distinct CDR3 sequences, over 9% occurring once; the ten biggest clones make up around 1.5%. In this sample, this clonotype turned up a few times. A further study also used this sample, focusing on yellow fever vaccine responses in identical twins.

What was sequenced was PBMCs. The sequence derives from a woman aged 18-29 years in good health. V gene TRBV28 combines with J gene TRBJ2-1, with 13 bases fitting TRBD2. This chain's CDR3 is CASSFILWTSGSSYNEQFF. Here the CDR3 DNA reads TGTGCCAGCAGTTTTATCTTGTGGACTAGCGGGAGCTCCTACAATGAGCAGTTCTTC.